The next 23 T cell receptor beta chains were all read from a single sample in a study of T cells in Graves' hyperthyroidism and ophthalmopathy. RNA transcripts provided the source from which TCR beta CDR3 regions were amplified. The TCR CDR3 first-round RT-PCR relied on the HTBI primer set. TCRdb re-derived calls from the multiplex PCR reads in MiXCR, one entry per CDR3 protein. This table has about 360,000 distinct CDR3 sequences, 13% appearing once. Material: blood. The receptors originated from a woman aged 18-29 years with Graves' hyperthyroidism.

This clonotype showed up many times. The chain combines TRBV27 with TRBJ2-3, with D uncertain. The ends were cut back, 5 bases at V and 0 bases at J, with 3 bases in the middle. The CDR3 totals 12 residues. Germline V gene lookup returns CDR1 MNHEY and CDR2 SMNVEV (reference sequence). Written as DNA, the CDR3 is TGTGCCAGCAGTGCAAGCACAGATACGCAGTATTTT. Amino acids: CASSASTDTQYF.

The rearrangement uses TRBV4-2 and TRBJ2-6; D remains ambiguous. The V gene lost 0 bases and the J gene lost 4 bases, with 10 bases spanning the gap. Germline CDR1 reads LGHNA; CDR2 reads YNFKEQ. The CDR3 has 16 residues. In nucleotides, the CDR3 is TGTGCCAGCAGCCAAGAGTTGGGTGTAGGGGCCAACGTCCTGACTTTC. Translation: CASSQELGVGANVLTF.

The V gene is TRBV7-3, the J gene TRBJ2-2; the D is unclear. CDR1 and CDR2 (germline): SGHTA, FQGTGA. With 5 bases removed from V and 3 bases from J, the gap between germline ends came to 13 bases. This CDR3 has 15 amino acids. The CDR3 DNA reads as TGTGCCAGCAGCCCCTCAAGGTCGTACACCGGGGAGCTGTTTTTT. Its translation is CASSPSRSYTGELFF.

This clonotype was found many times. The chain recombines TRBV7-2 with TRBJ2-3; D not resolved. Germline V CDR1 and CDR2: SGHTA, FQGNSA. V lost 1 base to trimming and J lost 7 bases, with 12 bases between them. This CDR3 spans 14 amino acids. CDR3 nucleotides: TGTGCCAGCAGCTTAGGGAACATCGGGTATACGCAGTATTTT. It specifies CASSLGNIGYTQYF.

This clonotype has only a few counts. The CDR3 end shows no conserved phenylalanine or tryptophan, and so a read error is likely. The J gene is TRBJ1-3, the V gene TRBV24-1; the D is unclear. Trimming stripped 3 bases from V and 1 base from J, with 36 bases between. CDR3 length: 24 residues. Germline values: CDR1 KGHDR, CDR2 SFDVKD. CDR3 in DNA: TGTGCCACCAGTGATCCATGCATTTGGGCTTTTGGCATCCTAAAATCGCGATCTGGAAACACCATATATCTT. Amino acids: CATSDPCIWAFGILKSRSGNTIYL.

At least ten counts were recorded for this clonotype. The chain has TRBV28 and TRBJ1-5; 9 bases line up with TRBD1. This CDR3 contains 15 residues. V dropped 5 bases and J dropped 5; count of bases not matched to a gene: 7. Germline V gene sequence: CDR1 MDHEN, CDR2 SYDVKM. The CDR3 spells CASSPEQGAYQPQHF. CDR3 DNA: TGTGCCAGCAGTCCCGAACAGGGGGCATATCAGCCCCAGCATTTT.

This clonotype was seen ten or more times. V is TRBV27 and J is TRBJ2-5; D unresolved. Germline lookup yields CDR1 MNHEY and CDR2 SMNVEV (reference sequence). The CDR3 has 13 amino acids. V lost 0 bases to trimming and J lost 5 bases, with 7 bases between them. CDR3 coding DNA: TGTGCCAGCAGTTTATCTTGGTCGGAGACCCAGTACTTC. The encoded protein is CASSLSWSETQYF.

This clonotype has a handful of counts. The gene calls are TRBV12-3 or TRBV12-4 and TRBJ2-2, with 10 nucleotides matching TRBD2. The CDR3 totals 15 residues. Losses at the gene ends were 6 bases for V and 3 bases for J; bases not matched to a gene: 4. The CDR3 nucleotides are TGTGCCAGCAGGGAAGCGGGGGGGCACACCGGGGAGCTGTTTTTT. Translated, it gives CASREAGGHTGELFF.

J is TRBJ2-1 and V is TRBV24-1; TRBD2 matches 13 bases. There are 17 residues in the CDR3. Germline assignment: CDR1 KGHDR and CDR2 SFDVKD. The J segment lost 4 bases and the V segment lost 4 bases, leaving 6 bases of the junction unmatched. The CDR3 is CATSDPGTSGTYNEQFF. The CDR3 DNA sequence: TGTGCCACCAGTGACCCAGGGACTAGCGGGACGTACAATGAGCAGTTCTTC.

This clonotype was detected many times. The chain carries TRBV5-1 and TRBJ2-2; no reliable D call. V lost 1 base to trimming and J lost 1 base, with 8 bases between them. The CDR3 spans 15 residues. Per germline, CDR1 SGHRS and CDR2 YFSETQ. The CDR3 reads CASSLSTGNTGELFF. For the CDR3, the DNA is TGCGCCAGCAGCTTGTCAACTGGGAACACCGGGGAGCTGTTTTTT.

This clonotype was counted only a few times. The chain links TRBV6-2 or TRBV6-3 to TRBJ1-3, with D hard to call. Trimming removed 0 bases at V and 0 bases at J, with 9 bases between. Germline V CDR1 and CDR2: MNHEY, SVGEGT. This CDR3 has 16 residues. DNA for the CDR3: TGTGCCAGCAGTTACTCGCCCCGGTTCTCTGGAAACACCATATATTTT. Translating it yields CASSYSPRFSGNTIYF.

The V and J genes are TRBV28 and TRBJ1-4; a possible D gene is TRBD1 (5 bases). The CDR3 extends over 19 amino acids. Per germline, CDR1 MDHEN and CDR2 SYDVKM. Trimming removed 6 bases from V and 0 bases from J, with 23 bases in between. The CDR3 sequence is CASRAPAGRNAATNEKLFF. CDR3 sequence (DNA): TGTGCCAGCAGAGCCCCGGCAGGGCGCAATGCCGCAACTAATGAAAAACTGTTTTTT.

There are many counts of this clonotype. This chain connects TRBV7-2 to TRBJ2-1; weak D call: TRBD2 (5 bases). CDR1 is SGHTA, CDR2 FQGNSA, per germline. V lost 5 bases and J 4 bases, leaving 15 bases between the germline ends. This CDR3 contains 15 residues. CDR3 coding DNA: TGTGCCAGCAGCATAGGACTCGGGGTTTACAATGAGCAGTTCTTC. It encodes CASSIGLGVYNEQFF.

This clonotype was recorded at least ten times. Written as DNA, the CDR3 is TGTGCCAGCAGTTCGGGGGGGGCGGTGGATACGCAGTATTTT. Protein product: CASSSGGAVDTQYF. The chain uses TRBV12-3 or TRBV12-4 and TRBJ2-3; 8 nucleotides match TRBD2. The CDR3 is 14 amino acids. With 4 bases clipped from V and 6 bases from J, the junction kept 6 bases outside the gene matches.

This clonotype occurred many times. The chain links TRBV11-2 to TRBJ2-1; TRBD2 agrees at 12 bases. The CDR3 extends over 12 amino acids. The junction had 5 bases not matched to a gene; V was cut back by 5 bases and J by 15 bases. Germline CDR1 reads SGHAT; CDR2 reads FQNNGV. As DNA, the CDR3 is TGTGCCAGCAGCGTTCTAGCGGGAGGGCGGTTCTTC. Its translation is CASSVLAGGRFF.

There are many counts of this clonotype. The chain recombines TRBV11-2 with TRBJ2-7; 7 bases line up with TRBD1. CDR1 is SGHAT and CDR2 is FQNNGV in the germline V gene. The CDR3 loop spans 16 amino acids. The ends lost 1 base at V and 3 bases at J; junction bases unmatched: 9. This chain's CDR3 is CASSLVRGTVDYEQYF. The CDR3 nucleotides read TGTGCCAGCAGCTTAGTCAGGGGGACAGTGGACTACGAGCAGTACTTC.

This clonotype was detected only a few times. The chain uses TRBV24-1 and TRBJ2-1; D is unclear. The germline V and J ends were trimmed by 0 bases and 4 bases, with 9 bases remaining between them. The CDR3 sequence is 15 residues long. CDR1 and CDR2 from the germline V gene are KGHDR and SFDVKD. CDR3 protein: CATSDLGEPYNEQFF. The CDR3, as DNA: TGTGCCACCAGTGATTTGGGCGAACCATACAATGAGCAGTTCTTC.

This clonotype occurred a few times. The CDR3 DNA reads as TGTGCCAGCAGCTCGAGTCGTTTGCAGTATTTT. Translating gives CASSSSRLQYF. The rearrangement joins TRBV11-2 to TRBJ2-3, with D unclear. With 4 bases removed from V and 11 bases from J, the gap between germline ends came to 10 bases. This CDR3 has 11 residues. Germline lookup yields CDR1 SGHAT and CDR2 FQNNGV.

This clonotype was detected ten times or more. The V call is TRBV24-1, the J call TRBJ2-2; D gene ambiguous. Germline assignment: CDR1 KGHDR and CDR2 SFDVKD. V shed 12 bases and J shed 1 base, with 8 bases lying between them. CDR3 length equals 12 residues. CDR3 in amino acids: CAAQENTGELFF. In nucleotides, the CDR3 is TGTGCCGCTCAGGAGAACACCGGGGAGCTGTTTTTT.

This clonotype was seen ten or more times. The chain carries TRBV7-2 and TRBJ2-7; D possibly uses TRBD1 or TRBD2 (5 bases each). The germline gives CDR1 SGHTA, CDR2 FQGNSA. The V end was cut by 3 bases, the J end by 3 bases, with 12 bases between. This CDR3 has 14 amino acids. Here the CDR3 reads CASSFGGKSYEQYF. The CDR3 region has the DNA TGTGCCAGCAGCTTTGGGGGTAAAAGCTACGAGCAGTACTTC.

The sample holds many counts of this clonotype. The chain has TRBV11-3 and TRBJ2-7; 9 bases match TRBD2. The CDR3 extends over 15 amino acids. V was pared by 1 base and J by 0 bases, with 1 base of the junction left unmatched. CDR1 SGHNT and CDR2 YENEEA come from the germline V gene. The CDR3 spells CASSLASGISYEQYF. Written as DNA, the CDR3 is TGTGCCAGCAGCTTAGCTAGCGGGATCTCCTACGAGCAGTACTTC.

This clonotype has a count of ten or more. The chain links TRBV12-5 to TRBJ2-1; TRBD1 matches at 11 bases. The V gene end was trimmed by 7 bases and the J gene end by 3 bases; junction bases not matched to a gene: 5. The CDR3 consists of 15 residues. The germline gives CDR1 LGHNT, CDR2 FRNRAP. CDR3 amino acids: CASVSGTGGYNEQFF. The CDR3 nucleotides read TGTGCTAGTGTTTCCGGGACAGGGGGCTACAATGAGCAGTTCTTC.

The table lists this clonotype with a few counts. The CDR3 here is CATSRDQNSPLHF. The CDR3 region has the DNA TGTGCCACCAGCAGAGACCAGAATTCACCCCTCCACTTT. This chain links TRBV15 with TRBJ1-6; D gene uncertain. CDR1 LNHNV and CDR2 YYDKDF come from the germline V gene (reference sequence). Between the trimmed V and J ends, which lost 0 bases and 7 bases, there was a span of 4 bases. This CDR3 is built from 13 residues.